The 9 T cell receptor beta chains below were found in one sample sequenced in a study of blood T cell repertoires in COVID-19. Sequenced by immunoSEQ multiplex PCR; TCRdb stores in-frame clones only, minus some. The table includes a few hundred thousand clones, roughly 87% detected once. The specimen sequenced was PBMCs or T cells enriched from blood (not recorded which). The receptors shown here come from a young woman who had recovered from COVID-19.

Only a few counts were recorded for this clone. The genes are TRBV5-4 and TRBJ1-2; a weak D match, TRBD1 (6 bases). V was trimmed by 1 base and J by 2 bases, leaving 9 bases between them. The CDR3 is 14 amino acids. The germline V gene encodes CDR1 SGHNT and CDR2 YYREEE (reference sequence). The CDR3: CASSLTQGNYGYTF. As DNA, the CDR3 is TGTGCCAGCAGCTTGACACAGGGAAACTATGGCTACACCTTC.

V and J are TRBV6-2 or TRBV6-3 and TRBJ2-1, with 10 bases that match TRBD2. CDR1 and CDR2 (germline): MNHEY, SVGEGT. This CDR3 spans 12 amino acids. V was pared by 5 bases and J by 10 bases, with 2 bases of the junction left unmatched. The chain's CDR3 is CASSPGLAEQFF. In nucleotides, the CDR3 is TGTGCCAGCAGTCCGGGACTAGCGGAGCAGTTCTTC.

The chain carries TRBV5-1 and TRBJ1-3; D is possibly TRBD1 (5 bases). Germline CDR1 and CDR2: SGHRS and YFSETQ. This CDR3 spans 18 amino acids. V lost 5 bases and J 0 bases, leaving 21 bases between the germline ends. This CDR3 reads CASSEDRGTRYSGNTIYF. The CDR3 region has the DNA TGCGCCAGCAGTGAGGATAGGGGAACTCGTTACTCTGGAAACACCATATATTTT.

The V gene is TRBV9, the J gene TRBJ2-3, with a tentative D call TRBD2 (5 bases). This CDR3 has 14 residues. Trimming removed 5 bases at V and 0 bases at J, with 10 bases between. The germline V gene has CDR1 SGDLS and CDR2 YYNGEE. This chain's CDR3 is CASRGADSTDTQYF. Written as DNA, the CDR3 is TGTGCCAGCAGGGGAGCGGATAGCACAGATACGCAGTATTTT.

The J gene is TRBJ1-5, the V gene TRBV2; 7 bases agree with TRBD1. This CDR3 comprises 18 residues. The germline CDR1 and CDR2 sequences are SNHLY and FYNNEI. V lost 7 bases and J lost 2; bases outside the gene matches: 17. The CDR3 sequence is CASTGAGGIFSGNQPQHF. CDR3 nucleotide sequence: TGTGCCAGCACAGGGGCAGGGGGAATTTTTAGTGGCAATCAGCCCCAGCATTTT.

The chain recombines TRBV9 with TRBJ1-5, with TRBD1 matching over 7 bases. CDR3 size: 15 residues. Germline CDR1 reads SGDLS; CDR2 reads YYNGEE. Germline trimming cut 0 bases from V and 6 bases from J; bases unmatched to any gene: 6. The CDR3 sequence is CASSVGVGGTQPQHF. The CDR3 DNA follows: TGTGCCAGCAGCGTAGGTGTAGGGGGCACTCAGCCCCAGCATTTT.

The rearrangement joins TRBV2 to TRBJ2-7; weak D call: TRBD2 (6 bases). The length of the CDR3 is 14 residues. Germline V gives CDR1 SNHLY, CDR2 FYNNEI. The V gene lost 7 bases and the J gene lost 3 bases, with 16 bases spanning the gap. CDR3 region: CASTNHLGGYEQYF. CDR3 DNA sequence: TGTGCCAGCACAAATCATCTGGGGGGCTACGAGCAGTACTTC.

The chain has TRBV5-1 and TRBJ1-1; D gene unclear. The CDR3 loop spans 15 amino acids. Trimming pared 0 bases from V and 4 bases from J, leaving 13 bases between. Germline V gives CDR1 SGHRS, CDR2 YFSETQ. CDR3 bases: TGCGCCAGCAGCTTGGCCTCGGGCGCGGGCACTGAAGCTTTCTTT. Its translation: CASSLASGAGTEAFF.

This chain connects TRBV28 to TRBJ1-6; TRBD1 matches 8 bases. Germline lookup yields CDR1 MDHEN and CDR2 SYDVKM. V shed 5 bases, J shed 6 bases, and the junction held 6 bases outside the gene matches. The CDR3 extends over 15 amino acids. CDR3 nucleotides: TGTGCCAGCAGTCAGACAGGGGATGGTAATTCACCCCTCCACTTT. Protein: CASSQTGDGNSPLHF.